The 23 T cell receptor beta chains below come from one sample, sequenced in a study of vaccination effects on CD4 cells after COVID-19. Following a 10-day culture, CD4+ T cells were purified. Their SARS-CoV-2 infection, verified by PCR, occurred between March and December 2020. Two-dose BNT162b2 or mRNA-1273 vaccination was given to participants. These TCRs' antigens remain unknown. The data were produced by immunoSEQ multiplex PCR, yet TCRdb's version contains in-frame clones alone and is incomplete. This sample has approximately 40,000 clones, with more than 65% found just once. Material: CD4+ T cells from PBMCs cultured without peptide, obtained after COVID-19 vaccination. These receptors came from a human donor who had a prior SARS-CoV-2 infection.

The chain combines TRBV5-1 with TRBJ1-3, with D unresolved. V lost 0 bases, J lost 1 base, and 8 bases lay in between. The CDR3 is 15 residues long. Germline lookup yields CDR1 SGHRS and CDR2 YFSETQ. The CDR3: CASSLGAISGNTIYF. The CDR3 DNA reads TGCGCCAGCAGCTTGGGGGCAATTTCTGGAAACACCATATATTTT.

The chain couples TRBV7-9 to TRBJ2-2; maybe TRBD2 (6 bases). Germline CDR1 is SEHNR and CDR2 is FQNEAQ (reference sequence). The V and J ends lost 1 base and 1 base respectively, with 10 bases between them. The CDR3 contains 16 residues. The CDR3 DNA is TGTGCCAGCAGCTTAGGTTACGGGGGGAACACCGGGGAGCTGTTTTTT. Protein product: CASSLGYGGNTGELFF.

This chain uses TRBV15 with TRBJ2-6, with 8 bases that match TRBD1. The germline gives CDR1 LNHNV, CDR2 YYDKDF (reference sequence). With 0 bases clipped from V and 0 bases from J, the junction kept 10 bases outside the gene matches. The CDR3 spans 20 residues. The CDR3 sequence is CATSREGPGTGGSGANVLTF. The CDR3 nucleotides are TGTGCCACCAGCAGAGAGGGCCCTGGAACAGGGGGCTCTGGGGCCAACGTCCTGACTTTC.

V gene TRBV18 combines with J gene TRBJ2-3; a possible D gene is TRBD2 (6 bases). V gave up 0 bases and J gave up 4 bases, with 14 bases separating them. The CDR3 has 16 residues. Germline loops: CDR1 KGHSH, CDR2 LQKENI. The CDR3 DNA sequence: TGTGCCAGCTCACCACCGTCGCGGGACGCGCCAGATACGCAGTATTTT. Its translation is CASSPPSRDAPDTQYF.

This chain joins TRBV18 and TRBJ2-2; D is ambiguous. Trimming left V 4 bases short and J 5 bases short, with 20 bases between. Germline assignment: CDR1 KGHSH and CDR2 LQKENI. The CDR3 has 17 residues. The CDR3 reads CASSQTRIPLGTGELFF. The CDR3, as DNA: TGTGCCAGCTCACAAACGAGGATCCCGTTGGGGACCGGGGAGCTGTTTTTT.

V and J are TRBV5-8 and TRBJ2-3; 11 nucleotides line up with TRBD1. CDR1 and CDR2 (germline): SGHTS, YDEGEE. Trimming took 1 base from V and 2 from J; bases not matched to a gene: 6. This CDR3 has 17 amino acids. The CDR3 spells CASSLRGTGGPTDTQYF. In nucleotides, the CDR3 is TGTGCCAGCAGCTTGCGCGGGACAGGGGGGCCCACAGATACGCAGTATTTT.

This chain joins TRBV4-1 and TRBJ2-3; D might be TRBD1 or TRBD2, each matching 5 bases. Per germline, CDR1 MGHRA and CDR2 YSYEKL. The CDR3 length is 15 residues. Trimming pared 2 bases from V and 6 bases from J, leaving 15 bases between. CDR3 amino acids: CASSQTRGLWDTQYF. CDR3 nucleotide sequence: TGCGCCAGCAGCCAAACCCGGGGCCTGTGGGATACGCAGTATTTT.

The CDR3 coding sequence is TGTGCCACCAGTGATCCGCGCGCCCCGAACACCGGGGAGCTGTTTTTT. The encoded protein is CATSDPRAPNTGELFF. This chain uses TRBV24-1 with TRBJ2-2; D gene unclear. Germline V gives CDR1 KGHDR, CDR2 SFDVKD. The ends were cut back, 3 bases at V and 0 bases at J, with 10 bases in the middle. This CDR3 is 16 amino acids long.

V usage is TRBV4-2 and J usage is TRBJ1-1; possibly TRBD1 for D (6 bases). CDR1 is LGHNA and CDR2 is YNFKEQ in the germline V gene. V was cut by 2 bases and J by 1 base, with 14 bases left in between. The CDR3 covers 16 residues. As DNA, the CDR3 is TGTGCCAGCAGCCAAAAGGTCCACAGGGAGAACACTGAAGCTTTCTTT. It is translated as CASSQKVHRENTEAFF.

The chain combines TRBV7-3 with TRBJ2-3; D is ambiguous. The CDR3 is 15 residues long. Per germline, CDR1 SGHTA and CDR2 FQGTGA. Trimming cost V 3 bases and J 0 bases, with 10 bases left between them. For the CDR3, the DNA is TGTGCCAGCAGCTTGGGTCTTACTAGCACAGATACGCAGTATTTT. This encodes CASSLGLTSTDTQYF. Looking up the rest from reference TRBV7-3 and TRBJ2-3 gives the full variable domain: GAGVSQTPSNKVTEKGKYVELRCDPISGHTALYWYRQSLGQGPEFLIYFQGTGAADDSGLPNDRFFAVRPEGSVSTLKIQRTERGDSAVYLCASSLGLTSTDTQYFGPGTRLTVL.

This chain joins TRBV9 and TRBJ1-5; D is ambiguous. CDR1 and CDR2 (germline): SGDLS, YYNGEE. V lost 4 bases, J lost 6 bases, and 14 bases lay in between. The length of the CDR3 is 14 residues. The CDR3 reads CASSQGLPGQPQHF. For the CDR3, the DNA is TGTGCCAGCAGCCAAGGGCTCCCGGGTCAGCCCCAGCATTTT.

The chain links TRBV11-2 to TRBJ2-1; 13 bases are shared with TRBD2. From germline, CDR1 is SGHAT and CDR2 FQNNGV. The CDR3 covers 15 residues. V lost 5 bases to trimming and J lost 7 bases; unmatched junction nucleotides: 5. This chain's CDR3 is CASSRTSGRGNEQFF. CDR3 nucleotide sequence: TGTGCCAGCAGCCGAACTAGCGGGAGGGGAAATGAGCAGTTCTTC.

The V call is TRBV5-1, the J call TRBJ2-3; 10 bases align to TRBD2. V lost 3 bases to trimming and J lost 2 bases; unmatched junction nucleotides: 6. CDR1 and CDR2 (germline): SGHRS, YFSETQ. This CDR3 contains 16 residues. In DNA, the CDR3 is TGCGCCAGCAGCTCGGCCGGGACTAGCGCCACAGATACGCAGTATTTT. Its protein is CASSSAGTSATDTQYF.

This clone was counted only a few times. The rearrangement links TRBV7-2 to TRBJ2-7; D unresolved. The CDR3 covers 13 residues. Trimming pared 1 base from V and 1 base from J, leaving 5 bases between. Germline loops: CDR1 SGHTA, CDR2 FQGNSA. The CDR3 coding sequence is TGTGCCAGCAGCTTAGGCAGGTCCTACGAGCAGTACTTC. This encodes CASSLGRSYEQYF.

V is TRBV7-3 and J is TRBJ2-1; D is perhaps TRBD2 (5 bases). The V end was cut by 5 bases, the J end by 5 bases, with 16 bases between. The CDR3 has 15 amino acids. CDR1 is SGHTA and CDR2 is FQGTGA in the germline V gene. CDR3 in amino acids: CASSPTGIADNEQFF. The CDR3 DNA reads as TGTGCCAGCAGCCCTACGGGGATCGCGGACAATGAGCAGTTCTTC.

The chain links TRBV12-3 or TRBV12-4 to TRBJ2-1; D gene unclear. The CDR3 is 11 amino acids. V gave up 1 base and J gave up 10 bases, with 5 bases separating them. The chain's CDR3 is CASSLDWEQFF. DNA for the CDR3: TGTGCCAGCAGTTTAGACTGGGAGCAGTTCTTC.

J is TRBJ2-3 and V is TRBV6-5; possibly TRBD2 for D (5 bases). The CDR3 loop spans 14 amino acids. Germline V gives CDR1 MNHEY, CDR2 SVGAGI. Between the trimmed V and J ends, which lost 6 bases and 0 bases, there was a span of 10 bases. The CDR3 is CASSLARSTDTQYF. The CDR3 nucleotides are TGTGCCAGCAGCTTAGCGCGAAGCACAGATACGCAGTATTTT.

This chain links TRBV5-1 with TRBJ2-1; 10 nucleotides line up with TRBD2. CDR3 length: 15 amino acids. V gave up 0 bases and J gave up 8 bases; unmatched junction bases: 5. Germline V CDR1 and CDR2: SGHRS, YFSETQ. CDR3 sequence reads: CASSLGLAGADEQFF. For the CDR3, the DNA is TGCGCCAGCAGCTTGGGCCTAGCGGGGGCGGATGAGCAGTTCTTC.

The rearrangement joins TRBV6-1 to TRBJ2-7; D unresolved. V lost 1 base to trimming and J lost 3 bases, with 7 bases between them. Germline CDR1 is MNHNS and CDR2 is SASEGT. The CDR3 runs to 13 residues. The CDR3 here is CASSEDYGYEQYF. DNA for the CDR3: TGTGCCAGCAGTGAAGACTACGGCTACGAGCAGTACTTC.

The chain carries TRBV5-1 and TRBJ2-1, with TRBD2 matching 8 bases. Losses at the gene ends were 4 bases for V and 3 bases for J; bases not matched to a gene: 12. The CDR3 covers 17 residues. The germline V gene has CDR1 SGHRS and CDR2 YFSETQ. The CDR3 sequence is CASSPALSGGNYNEQFF. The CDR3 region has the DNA TGCGCCAGCAGCCCTGCCCTAAGCGGGGGAAACTACAATGAGCAGTTCTTC.

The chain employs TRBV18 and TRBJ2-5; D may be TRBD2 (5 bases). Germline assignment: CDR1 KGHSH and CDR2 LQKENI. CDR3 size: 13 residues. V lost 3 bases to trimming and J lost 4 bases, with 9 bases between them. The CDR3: CASSPASGETQYF. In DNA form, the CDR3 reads TGTGCCAGCTCACCTGCCAGCGGAGAGACCCAGTACTTC.

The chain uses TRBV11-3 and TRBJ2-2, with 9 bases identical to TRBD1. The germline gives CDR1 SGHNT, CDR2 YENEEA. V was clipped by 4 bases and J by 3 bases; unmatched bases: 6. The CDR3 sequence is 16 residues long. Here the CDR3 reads CASSSPTGGDTGELFF. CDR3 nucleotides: TGTGCCAGCAGCTCACCCACAGGGGGCGACACCGGGGAGCTGTTTTTT.

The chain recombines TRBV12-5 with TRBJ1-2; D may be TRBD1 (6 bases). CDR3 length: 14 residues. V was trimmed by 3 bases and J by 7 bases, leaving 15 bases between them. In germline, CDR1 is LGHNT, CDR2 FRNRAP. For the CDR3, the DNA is TGTGCTAGTGGTTTTTTTGGCAGGGGTCGTGGCTACACCTTC. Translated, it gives CASGFFGRGRGYTF.